These T cell receptor beta chains were read from a single sample in a study of T cell responses to AZD1222 COVID-19 vaccine. Here immunoSEQ multiplex PCR was the method, and the copy in TCRdb shows in-frame clones only, minus some. The table shows 150,000 to 200,000 clones, with 90% occurring only once. The sequencing used peripheral blood, collected on day 0 of AZD1222 vaccination. The receptors derive from an adult in good health. Both conserved end residues are part of each CDR3. Fields, in order: J gene, CDR3 length, V gene, D gene, clone size, CDR3 protein, CDR3 DNA. A D gene is named only where the DNA matches it firmly. The size field is filled for only some rows; it gives once, few, many or a size class.

j_call: TRBJ2-1
cdr3_length: 18
v_call: TRBV5-4
d_call: TRBD1
clone_size: NA
cdr3_aa: CASRRDRGPSKTGNEQFF
cdr3_nt: TGTGCCAGCAGGCGGGACAGGGGGCCGTCCAAAACGGGTAATGAGCAGTTCTTC

j_call: TRBJ2-7
cdr3_length: 14
v_call: TRBV5-1
d_call: TRBD1
clone_size: once
cdr3_aa: CASSPGDSRYEQYF
cdr3_nt: TGCGCCAGCAGCCCCGGGGACAGCCGCTACGAGCAGTACTTC

j_call: TRBJ1-2
cdr3_length: 15
v_call: TRBV28
d_call: TRBD1
clone_size: NA
cdr3_aa: CASSSGQDGLYGYTF
cdr3_nt: TGTGCCAGCAGTTCCGGACAGGATGGTTTGTATGGCTACACCTTC

j_call: TRBJ1-2
cdr3_length: 19
v_call: TRBV28
d_call: TRBD1
clone_size: once
cdr3_aa: CASSHPYAESGQGDYGYTF
cdr3_nt: TGTGCCAGCAGTCACCCATACGCCGAATCTGGGCAGGGGGACTATGGCTACACCTTC

j_call: TRBJ1-2
cdr3_length: 15
v_call: TRBV6-5
d_call: NA
clone_size: NA
cdr3_aa: CASSKWGTANYGYTF
cdr3_nt: TGTGCCAGCAGTAAGTGGGGAACAGCTAACTATGGCTACACCTTC

j_call: TRBJ1-1
cdr3_length: 16
v_call: TRBV7-9
d_call: TRBD1
clone_size: NA
cdr3_aa: CASSLSRGPQNTEAFF
cdr3_nt: TGTGCCAGCAGCTTAAGCAGGGGGCCACAGAACACTGAAGCTTTCTTT

j_call: TRBJ2-7
cdr3_length: 12
v_call: TRBV28
d_call: NA
clone_size: NA
cdr3_aa: CASSLQWDEQYF
cdr3_nt: TGTGCCAGCAGTTTACAGTGGGACGAGCAGTACTTC

j_call: TRBJ2-2
cdr3_length: 17
v_call: TRBV5-5
d_call: TRBD2
clone_size: NA
cdr3_aa: CASSLRTSGANTGELFF
cdr3_nt: TGTGCCAGCAGCTTACGGACTAGCGGGGCGAACACCGGGGAGCTGTTTTTT

j_call: TRBJ1-6
cdr3_length: 14
v_call: TRBV28
d_call: TRBD1
clone_size: NA
cdr3_aa: CASCTSTIQGASDF
cdr3_nt: TGTGCCAGCTGCACCTCGACTATACAGGGGGCATCCGATTTT

j_call: TRBJ1-2
cdr3_length: 18
v_call: TRBV5-1
d_call: NA
clone_size: NA
cdr3_aa: CASTPRTGQLGFNYGYTF
cdr3_nt: TGCGCCAGCACCCCCCGGACCGGACAGTTGGGGTTTAACTATGGCTACACCTTC

j_call: TRBJ1-6
cdr3_length: 15
v_call: TRBV5-1
d_call: NA
clone_size: NA
cdr3_aa: CASSYSLSGNSPLHF
cdr3_nt: TGCGCCAGCAGTTACTCTCTTTCAGGGAATTCACCCCTCCACTTT

j_call: TRBJ1-6
cdr3_length: 13
v_call: TRBV19
d_call: TRBD1
clone_size: NA
cdr3_aa: CASTDRGDSPLHF
cdr3_nt: TGTGCCAGTACCGACAGGGGTGATTCACCCCTCCACTTT

j_call: TRBJ2-1
cdr3_length: 14
v_call: TRBV7-2
d_call: NA
clone_size: few
cdr3_aa: CACGPMGQYNEQFF
cdr3_nt: TGTGCCTGTGGACCCATGGGGCAATACAATGAGCAGTTCTTC

j_call: TRBJ2-2
cdr3_length: 14
v_call: TRBV6-2/TRBV6-3
d_call: NA
clone_size: many
cdr3_aa: CASSQNGDTGELFF
cdr3_nt: TGTGCCAGCAGTCAAAACGGGGACACCGGGGAGCTGTTTTTT

j_call: TRBJ1-5
cdr3_length: 15
v_call: TRBV5-1
d_call: NA
clone_size: NA
cdr3_aa: CASSREGGSNQPQHF
cdr3_nt: TGCGCCAGCAGTAGGGAGGGGGGTAGCAATCAGCCCCAGCATTTT

j_call: TRBJ2-1
cdr3_length: 18
v_call: TRBV27
d_call: NA
clone_size: NA
cdr3_aa: CASSSKAPASRLHNEQFF
cdr3_nt: TGTGCCAGCAGTTCAAAGGCCCCTGCCAGCCGACTCCACAATGAGCAGTTCTTC

j_call: TRBJ2-3
cdr3_length: 14
v_call: TRBV6-2/TRBV6-3
d_call: NA
clone_size: few
cdr3_aa: CASSSPDPTDTQYF
cdr3_nt: TGTGCCAGCAGTTCCCCGGACCCCACAGATACGCAGTATTTT

j_call: TRBJ2-5
cdr3_length: 15
v_call: TRBV5-5
d_call: TRBD1
clone_size: few
cdr3_aa: CASSGTGNLWETQYF
cdr3_nt: TGTGCCAGCAGCGGGACAGGGAATTTATGGGAGACCCAGTACTTC

j_call: TRBJ2-7
cdr3_length: 14
v_call: TRBV7-9
d_call: NA
clone_size: once
cdr3_aa: CASSSGDGSYEQYF
cdr3_nt: TGTGCCAGCAGCTCAGGGGACGGCTCCTACGAGCAGTACTTC

j_call: TRBJ1-5
cdr3_length: 16
v_call: TRBV7-3
d_call: NA
clone_size: NA
cdr3_aa: CASSLSFQEGNQPQHF
cdr3_nt: TGTGCCAGCAGCTTATCGTTCCAGGAAGGCAATCAGCCCCAGCATTTT

j_call: TRBJ1-4
cdr3_length: 14
v_call: TRBV18
d_call: NA
clone_size: NA
cdr3_aa: CASSRGRENEKLFF
cdr3_nt: TGTGCCAGCTCACGGGGACGGGAGAATGAAAAACTGTTTTTT

j_call: TRBJ1-1
cdr3_length: 13
v_call: TRBV19
d_call: NA
clone_size: NA
cdr3_aa: CASTPPQGYEAFF
cdr3_nt: TGTGCCAGTACCCCTCCCCAGGGTTATGAAGCTTTCTTT

j_call: TRBJ2-7
cdr3_length: 14
v_call: TRBV6-5
d_call: TRBD1
clone_size: NA
cdr3_aa: CASSPGQGIYEQYF
cdr3_nt: TGTGCCAGCAGTCCGGGACAGGGGATCTACGAGCAGTACTTC

j_call: TRBJ2-1
cdr3_length: 13
v_call: TRBV6-2/TRBV6-3
d_call: NA
clone_size: once
cdr3_aa: CASSYFLGAEQFF
cdr3_nt: TGTGCCAGCAGTTACTTCCTAGGCGCTGAGCAGTTCTTC

j_call: TRBJ1-3
cdr3_length: 16
v_call: TRBV28
d_call: NA
clone_size: once
cdr3_aa: CASRRGRSFSGNTIYF
cdr3_nt: TGTGCCAGCAGACGAGGCAGGAGCTTCTCTGGAAACACCATATATTTT

j_call: TRBJ2-7
cdr3_length: 14
v_call: TRBV5-1
d_call: TRBD1
clone_size: NA
cdr3_aa: CASTPAGQGYEQYF
cdr3_nt: TGCGCCAGCACCCCGGCGGGACAGGGATACGAGCAGTACTTC

j_call: TRBJ1-5
cdr3_length: 19
v_call: TRBV19
d_call: TRBD1
clone_size: NA
cdr3_aa: CASSSLWTGQGFGNQPQHF
cdr3_nt: TGTGCCAGTAGTTCATTATGGACGGGACAGGGCTTTGGGAATCAGCCCCAGCATTTT